The 27 T cell receptor beta chains given below trace back to one sample, sequenced in a study of brain T cells in children with intractable seizures. The time point was: blood from clinic visit 5 months post-surgery; TSC patient then seizure free. Only in-frame clones appear in the TCRdb table, and some are missing; sequencing was by immunoSEQ multiplex PCR. The data hold 300,000 to 400,000 clones, with over 90% observed a single time. The material sequenced was peripheral blood, taken approximately 5 months after surgery. Every receptor here comes from a boy less than two years old with tuberous sclerosis and intractable seizures.

DNA for the CDR3: TGTGCCAGCAGCTTACAAGCGTCGTGGTACAATGAGCAGTTCTTC. Its translation is CASSLQASWYNEQFF. The chain couples TRBV7-8 to TRBJ2-1; D unresolved. V lost 2 bases and J 4 bases, leaving 12 bases between the germline ends. This CDR3 is built from 15 residues. In germline, CDR1 is SGHVS, CDR2 FQNEAQ.

This clone was recorded once. The J gene is TRBJ2-1, the V gene TRBV30, with D perhaps matching TRBD2 (6 bases). V was cut by 3 bases and J by 9 bases, with 21 bases left in between. There are 15 residues in the CDR3. Germline CDR1 and CDR2: GTSNPN and SVGIG (reference sequence). CDR3 nucleotides: TGTGCCTGGAGCGTCGGGAGCCCTCCTCAAGGTGAGCAGTTCTTC. Encoded protein: CAWSVGSPPQGEQFF.

J is TRBJ2-1 and V is TRBV7-8, with 11 bases matching TRBD2. Looked up from germline, CDR1 is SGHVS and CDR2 is FQNEAQ. V was pared by 0 bases and J by 5 bases, with 9 bases of the junction left unmatched. The CDR3 has 18 residues. Written as DNA, the CDR3 is TGTGCCAGCAGCTTAGCGGGCCTAGGACTAGCGGGTGACAATGAGCAGTTCTTC. Protein: CASSLAGLGLAGDNEQFF.

J is TRBJ2-7 and V is TRBV28, with 8 nucleotides matching TRBD1. This CDR3 is 14 amino acids long. Germline CDR1 is MDHEN and CDR2 is SYDVKM. J gave up 3 bases and V 7 bases, and 8 bases lay outside the gene matches. The CDR3 DNA follows: TGTGCCAGCAAAGCCGGACAGGGTGGCTACGAGCAGTACTTC. Encoded protein: CASKAGQGGYEQYF.

This clone has a handful of counts. The gene calls are TRBV30 and TRBJ1-6; tentatively, D is TRBD1 (6 bases). This CDR3 contains 13 residues. CDR1 and CDR2 from the germline V gene are GTSNPN and SVGIG (reference sequence). The V gene lost 4 bases and the J gene lost 14 bases, with 18 bases spanning the gap. The CDR3 region is CAWTEGGPSSLHF. The CDR3 DNA reads TGTGCCTGGACCGAAGGGGGGCCCTCCTCCCTCCACTTT.

The J gene is TRBJ2-4, the V gene TRBV4-1, with a possible D match to TRBD2 (5 bases). Germline CDR1 is MGHRA and CDR2 is YSYEKL. There are 17 residues in the CDR3. Trimming left V 1 base short and J 0 bases short, with 13 bases between. The chain's CDR3 is CASSQVGGRLAKNIQYF. The DNA for the CDR3 is TGCGCCAGCAGCCAAGTTGGAGGCCGCCTAGCCAAAAACATTCAGTACTTC.

This clone was recorded only once. V is TRBV19 and J is TRBJ1-1, with a weak D call TRBD1 (5 bases). V was clipped by 7 bases and J by 5 bases, with 14 bases between them. The CDR3 totals 13 residues. Germline lookup yields CDR1 LNHDA and CDR2 SQIVND (reference sequence). CDR3 in DNA: TGTGCCAGTACCTCCCTTGGGGGGACTGAAGCTTTCTTT. Protein product: CASTSLGGTEAFF. Filled out from reference TRBV19 and TRBJ1-1, the complete variable domain reads DGGITQSPKYLFRKEGQNVTLSCEQNLNHDAMYWYRQDPGQGLRLIYYSQIVNDFQKGDIAEGYSVSREKKESFPLTVTSAQKNPTAFYLCASTSLGGTEAFFGQGTRLTVV.

Written as DNA, the CDR3 is TGTGCCATGCTAATATACAGGGGTTATATGAACACTGAAGCTTTCTTT. Protein sequence: CAMLIYRGYMNTEAFF. V usage is TRBV2 and J usage is TRBJ1-1, with TRBD1 matching over 7 bases. V lost 10 bases to trimming and J lost 0 bases; unmatched junction nucleotides: 14. In germline, CDR1 is SNHLY, CDR2 FYNNEI. CDR3 size: 16 residues. Based on the CDR3 plus reference TRBV2 and TRBJ1-1, the full variable domain is EPEVTQTPSHQVTQMGQEVILRCVPISNHLYFYWYRQILGQKVEFLVSFYNNEISEKSEIFDDQFSVERPDGSNFTLKIRSTKLEDSAMYFCAMLIYRGYMNTEAFFGQGTRLTVV.

V usage is TRBV11-2 and J usage is TRBJ2-5; D gene uncertain. CDR1 is SGHAT and CDR2 is FQNNGV in the germline V gene. The V and J ends lost 6 bases and 2 bases respectively, with 10 bases between them. The CDR3 sequence is 13 residues long. As DNA, the CDR3 is TGTGCCAGCAGGGAAGAAGAGCAAGAGACCCAGTACTTC. It codes for CASREEEQETQYF. Drawing the rest from reference TRBV11-2 and TRBJ2-5, the complete variable domain is EAGVAQSPRYKIIEKRQSVAFWCNPISGHATLYWYQQILGQGPKLLIQFQNNGVVDDSQLPKDRFSAERLKGVDSTLKIQPAKLEDSAVYLCASREEEQETQYFGPGTRLLVL.

This clone occurred once. The chain couples TRBV15 to TRBJ1-5; D not certain. Germline assignment: CDR1 LNHNV and CDR2 YYDKDF (reference sequence). The length of the CDR3 is 13 residues. The V gene lost 3 bases and the J gene lost 3 bases, with 6 bases spanning the gap. CDR3 sequence reads: CATSSSVNQPQHF. The CDR3, as DNA: TGTGCCACCAGCAGTTCCGTCAATCAGCCCCAGCATTTT. The full variable domain, rest sourced from reference TRBV15 and TRBJ1-5, is DAMVIQNPRYQVTQFGKPVTLSCSQTLNHNVMYWYQQKSSQAPKLLFHYYDKDFNNEADTPDNFQSRRPNTSFCFLDIRSPGLGDTAMYLCATSSSVNQPQHFGDGTRLSIL.

The J gene is TRBJ2-7, the V gene TRBV4-2, with 9 positions matching TRBD1. Germline V gene lookup returns CDR1 LGHNA and CDR2 YNFKEQ. The CDR3 extends over 15 amino acids. With 3 bases clipped from V and 0 bases from J, the junction kept 3 bases outside the gene matches. Here the CDR3 DNA reads TGTGCCAGCAGCCAGGACAGGGGAAGCTCCTACGAGCAGTACTTC. Amino acid sequence: CASSQDRGSSYEQYF.

The J gene is TRBJ2-5, the V gene TRBV28; perhaps TRBD2 as D (6 bases). Trimming pared 8 bases from V and 4 bases from J, leaving 20 bases between. Germline loops: CDR1 MDHEN, CDR2 SYDVKM. CDR3 length equals 15 residues. CDR3 DNA: TGTGCCAGCTCCGCCGGCGGGGCAGGGCCAGAGACCCAGTACTTC. Translation: CASSAGGAGPETQYF.

The J gene is TRBJ1-1, the V gene TRBV30, with 8 bases identical to TRBD1. The V gene end was trimmed by 3 bases and the J gene end by 1 base; junction bases not matched to a gene: 1. The CDR3 is 13 amino acids. CDR1 is GTSNPN, CDR2 SVGIG, per germline (reference sequence). CDR3 bases: TGTGCCTGGAGGGACAGGGAGAACACTGAAGCTTTCTTT. It specifies CAWRDRENTEAFF.

The CDR3: CASNREGILNTEAFF. The CDR3 DNA follows: TGTGCCTCAAATCGAGAAGGAATCTTGAACACTGAAGCTTTCTTT. V gene TRBV10-3 combines with J gene TRBJ1-1; D is uncertain. The CDR3 sequence is 15 residues long. CDR1 is ENHRY and CDR2 is SYGVKD in the germline V gene. V dropped 11 bases and J dropped 0 bases, with 19 bases sitting between them.

The rearrangement links TRBV4-2 to TRBJ1-4; TRBD1 aligns across 9 bases. CDR3 size: 16 residues. Germline trimming cut 0 bases from V and 5 bases from J; bases unmatched to any gene: 4. Per germline, CDR1 LGHNA and CDR2 YNFKEQ. The chain's CDR3 is CASSQDRDRANEKLFF. CDR3 DNA sequence: TGTGCCAGCAGCCAAGACCGGGACAGGGCAAATGAAAAACTGTTTTTT.

The chain is built from TRBV10-2 and TRBJ2-1; 8 nucleotides align to TRBD2. The CDR3 has 14 amino acids. Per the germline V gene, CDR1 is WSHSY and CDR2 is SAAADI. With 4 bases clipped from V and 6 bases from J, the junction kept 5 bases outside the gene matches. CDR3 bases: TGCGCCAGCAGTGTAGCGGGAAGTTCCAATGAGCAGTTCTTC. This translates into CASSVAGSSNEQFF.

This clone appeared a single time. The V and J genes are TRBV2 and TRBJ1-2; D remains ambiguous. Germline V gene lookup returns CDR1 SNHLY and CDR2 FYNNEI. V lost 3 bases, J lost 1 base, and 6 bases lay in between. The CDR3 loop spans 13 amino acids. The CDR3 nucleotides are TGTGCCAGCAGTGATTCCGTTAACTATGGCTACACCTTC. Translating gives CASSDSVNYGYTF.

The gene calls are TRBV6-2 or TRBV6-3 and TRBJ1-5, with D possibly TRBD1 on 5 matching bases. Germline lookup yields CDR1 MNHEY and CDR2 SVGEGT. The ends were cut back, 0 bases at V and 0 bases at J, with 18 bases in the middle. The CDR3 extends over 19 amino acids. The CDR3 reads CASSYSWRRASYSNQPQHF. CDR3 nucleotide sequence: TGTGCCAGCAGTTACTCGTGGCGCAGGGCATCGTATAGCAATCAGCCCCAGCATTTT.

The chain joins TRBV7-2 to TRBJ1-2; no clear D. The CDR3 has 15 residues. Trimming removed 7 bases at V and 0 bases at J, with 15 bases between. Germline V gene sequence: CDR1 SGHTA, CDR2 FQGNSA. The CDR3 DNA sequence: TGTGCCAGCATCCTTAGTTCGGGCACTAACTATGGCTACACCTTC. It specifies CASILSSGTNYGYTF.

The chain links TRBV11-3 to TRBJ2-7; no firm D call. CDR1 is SGHNT and CDR2 is YENEEA in the germline V gene. This CDR3 is 14 amino acids long. V was pared by 1 base and J by 2 bases, with 9 bases between. The CDR3 region has the DNA TGTGCCAGCAGCTTAGTGGATTTACCCTACGAGCAGTACTTC. Protein product: CASSLVDLPYEQYF.

The chain is built from TRBV5-1 and TRBJ2-5; TRBD1 might be the D (6 bases). The germline V gene encodes CDR1 SGHRS and CDR2 YFSETQ. This CDR3 spans 16 amino acids. The V gene lost 0 bases and the J gene lost 1 base, with 13 bases spanning the gap. The CDR3 bases are TGCGCCAGCAGCTTGGCCCAACAGGGTCCCCAAGAGACCCAGTACTTC. The encoded protein is CASSLAQQGPQETQYF.

The rearrangement uses TRBV11-2 and TRBJ2-7; the D gene could be TRBD1 or TRBD2 (5 bases each). Trimming took 1 base from V and 2 from J, leaving 15 bases between them. Germline values: CDR1 SGHAT, CDR2 FQNNGV. The CDR3 sequence is 16 residues long. Here the CDR3 DNA reads TGTGCCAGCAGCTTAGGAAGGGACGGGATTACCTACGAGCAGTACTTC. Translated, it gives CASSLGRDGITYEQYF. Full variable domain (missing parts from reference TRBV11-2 and TRBJ2-7): EAGVAQSPRYKIIEKRQSVAFWCNPISGHATLYWYQQILGQGPKLLIQFQNNGVVDDSQLPKDRFSAERLKGVDSTLKIQPAKLEDSAVYLCASSLGRDGITYEQYFGPGTRLTVT.

The chain has TRBV11-3 and TRBJ2-1, with D tentatively TRBD1 (7 bases). The CDR3 contains 15 residues. CDR1 and CDR2 from the germline V gene are SGHNT and YENEEA. V dropped 5 bases and J dropped 5 bases, with 16 bases sitting between them. The DNA for the CDR3 is TGTGCCAGCAGCCCCCAGGGGGGAGTAGACAATGAGCAGTTCTTC. Translated: CASSPQGGVDNEQFF.

The V call is TRBV24-1, the J call TRBJ2-3; 9 positions agree with TRBD2. The CDR3 is 19 amino acids. The germline gives CDR1 KGHDR, CDR2 SFDVKD. V trimming: 2 bases; J trimming: 5 bases; junction bases outside the gene matches: 16. This chain's CDR3 is CATSDSPSTSGKLLDTQYF. The CDR3 DNA is TGTGCCACCAGTGATTCACCTTCGACTAGCGGAAAGCTTTTAGATACGCAGTATTTT.

The gene calls are TRBV5-4 and TRBJ2-5; no clear D. CDR3 size: 13 residues. In germline, CDR1 is SGHNT, CDR2 YYREEE (reference sequence). V dropped 4 bases and J dropped 2 bases, with 9 bases sitting between them. The CDR3 loop reads CASSGVSQETQYF. For the CDR3, the DNA is TGTGCCAGCAGCGGGGTTTCGCAAGAGACCCAGTACTTC.

This clone was detected only once. The rearrangement links TRBV5-6 to TRBJ2-7; 8 bases are shared with TRBD2. The CDR3 contains 16 residues. V was pared by 1 base and J by 0 bases, with 6 bases of the junction left unmatched. Germline V gene lookup returns CDR1 SGHDT and CDR2 YYEEEE. CDR3 region: CASSLKGRGASYEQYF. The CDR3 DNA reads as TGTGCCAGCAGCTTGAAGGGGCGGGGGGCCTCCTACGAGCAGTACTTC.

The CDR3 DNA is TGTGCCTGGAGTGTGGGAGGGTTAGTCACTGAAGCTTTCTTT. Amino acid sequence: CAWSVGGLVTEAFF. The genes are TRBV30 and TRBJ1-1; D is ambiguous. CDR3 length equals 14 residues. The germline CDR1 and CDR2 sequences are GTSNPN and SVGIG (reference sequence). V lost 0 bases to trimming and J lost 4 bases, with 12 bases between them.